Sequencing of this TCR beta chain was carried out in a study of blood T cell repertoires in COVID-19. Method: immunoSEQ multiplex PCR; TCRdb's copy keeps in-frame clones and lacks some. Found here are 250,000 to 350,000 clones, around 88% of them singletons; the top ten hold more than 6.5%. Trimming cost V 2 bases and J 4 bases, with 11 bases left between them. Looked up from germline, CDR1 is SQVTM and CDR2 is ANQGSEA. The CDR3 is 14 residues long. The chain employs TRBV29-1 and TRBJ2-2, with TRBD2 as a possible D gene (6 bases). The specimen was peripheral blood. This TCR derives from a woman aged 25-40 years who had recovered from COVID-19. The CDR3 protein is CSVERDFPTGELFF. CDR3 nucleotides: TGCAGCGTTGAAAGGGACTTCCCCACCGGGGAGCTGTTTTTT.